This is a list of T cell receptor beta chains from one sample in a study of blood T cells in healthy people across ages. TCRdb itself ran the 5' RACE reads through MiXCR, one entry per CDR3 protein. The repertoire holds 1.5 million to 2 million distinct CDR3 sequences, with approximately 28% as singletons. The material sequenced was blood. Receptors were obtained from a woman younger than 45 in good health. CDR3s include the opening cysteine and the closing phenylalanine or tryptophan. A D gene is named only where the DNA matches it firmly. The listing skips clone size in some rows; elsewhere it reads once, few, many or a size class.

V: TRBV20-1
size: few
J: TRBJ1-1
D: -
DNA: TGCAGTGCTAAGGGGGGACTGGCTGAAGCTTTCTTT
CDR3: CSAKGGLAEAFF

V: TRBV29-1
size: many
J: TRBJ2-7
D: TRBD2
DNA: TGCAGCGTTGAACCACCCCTAGCGGGGGGGCCGTACGAGCAGTACTTC
CDR3: CSVEPPLAGGPYEQYF

V: TRBV19
size: -
J: TRBJ1-2
D: -
DNA: TGTGCCAGTAGTATAAGGACCGGTGGAAGTAAGGGGCCCAACTATGGCTACACCTTC
CDR3: CASSIRTGGSKGPNYGYTF

V: TRBV20-1
size: many
J: TRBJ2-7
D: -
DNA: TGCAGTGCTAGGGGGGGAGCAGGCTACGAGCAGTACTTC
CDR3: CSARGGAGYEQYF

V: TRBV29-1
size: -
J: TRBJ2-1
D: TRBD1
DNA: TGCAGCGTAGTACACAGGGGAGTGAGCAATGAGCAGTTCTTC
CDR3: CSVVHRGVSNEQFF

V: TRBV12-3/TRBV12-4
size: -
J: TRBJ1-1
D: -
DNA: TGTGCCAGCAGTCTAGGGGGTTCAGCTTTCTTT
CDR3: CASSLGGSAFF

V: TRBV7-9
size: -
J: TRBJ1-1
D: -
DNA: TGTGCCAGCAGCTTGGCGTTCGATATCATGAACACTGAAGCTTTCTTT
CDR3: CASSLAFDIMNTEAFF

V: TRBV12-3/TRBV12-4
size: -
J: TRBJ2-5
D: TRBD1
DNA: TGTGCCAGCAGTTTAAGGACAGGTACCCAAGAGACCCAGTACTTC
CDR3: CASSLRTGTQETQYF

V: TRBV12-3/TRBV12-4
size: -
J: TRBJ1-4
D: -
DNA: TGTGCCAGCAGTCCGAAGCTGGAGGAAAAGCTGTTTTTT
CDR3: CASSPKLEEKLFF

V: TRBV20-1
size: -
J: TRBJ1-1
D: -
DNA: TGCAGTGCTAGAGATGCATCTCATCCGAACACTGAAGCTTTCTTT
CDR3: CSARDASHPNTEAFF

V: TRBV7-2
size: few
J: TRBJ2-2
D: -
DNA: TGTGCCAGCAGCTTAGCGCTCGCCGGTGGGGAGCTGTTTTTT
CDR3: CASSLALAGGELFF

V: TRBV12-3/TRBV12-4
size: few
J: TRBJ1-2
D: -
DNA: TGTGCCAGCGGATCACGTCGGAGGACCCTCATTTCTAACTATGGCTACACCTTC
CDR3: CASGSRRRTLISNYGYTF

V: TRBV15
size: -
J: TRBJ2-1
D: TRBD2
DNA: TGTGCCACCAGCAGAGGGGGGGGAGGCAATGAGCAGTTCTTC
CDR3: CATSRGGGGNEQFF

V: TRBV3-1
size: -
J: TRBJ2-1
D: TRBD2
DNA: TGTGCCTGGCTAGCGGGAGACAACAATGAGCAGTTCTTC
CDR3: CAWLAGDNNEQFF

V: TRBV4-3
size: -
J: TRBJ2-7
D: TRBD1
DNA: TGCGCCAGCAGCCGAGGGACAGGGCGACCCTACGAGCAGTACTTC
CDR3: CASSRGTGRPYEQYF

V: TRBV7-9
size: many
J: TRBJ2-5
D: -
DNA: TGTGCCAGCAGCCTCTCCTACTCCGGGGGTCTAAGGGAGACCCAGTACTTC
CDR3: CASSLSYSGGLRETQYF

V: TRBV18
size: -
J: TRBJ2-1
D: -
DNA: TGTGCCAGCTCACCATCCGGTTCCCTCTACAATGAGCAGTTCTTC
CDR3: CASSPSGSLYNEQFF

V: TRBV16
size: -
J: TRBJ2-7
D: -
DNA: TGTGCCAGCAGCCAATCGACCCGAGGCTACGAGCAGTACTTC
CDR3: CASSQSTRGYEQYF

V: TRBV5-1
size: few
J: TRBJ2-3
D: -
DNA: TGCGCCAGCAGCTTGGGTGGTGCCCGAACAGCAGATACGCAGTATTTT
CDR3: CASSLGGARTADTQYF

V: TRBV20-1
size: few
J: TRBJ2-1
D: -
DNA: TGCAGTGCTAGGGTGGGGAACTACAATGAGCAGTTCTTC
CDR3: CSARVGNYNEQFF

V: TRBV29-1
size: many
J: TRBJ2-7
D: TRBD1
DNA: TGCAGCGCTACGGACAGGCGGTTACCCTACGAGCAGTACTTC
CDR3: CSATDRRLPYEQYF

V: TRBV20-1
size: -
J: TRBJ2-3
D: TRBD2
DNA: TGCAGTGGAGGGCGGGGGGCACAAGATACGCAGTATTTT
CDR3: CSGGRGAQDTQYF

V: TRBV30
size: -
J: TRBJ2-1
D: -
DNA: TGTGCCTGGAGCACAGGGCTCTCCTACAATGAGCAGTTCTTC
CDR3: CAWSTGLSYNEQFF

V: TRBV7-2
size: -
J: TRBJ2-1
D: TRBD2
DNA: TGTGCCAGCAAAAAGTGGGGGAGGGAGCAAGAGACCCAGTTCTTC
CDR3: CASKKWGREQETQFF

V: TRBV7-2
size: -
J: TRBJ1-2
D: TRBD1
DNA: TGTGCCAGCAGCTTACAGACAGGGAACGCCCATGGCTACACCTTC
CDR3: CASSLQTGNAHGYTF

V: TRBV2
size: once
J: TRBJ2-7
D: TRBD2
DNA: TGTGCCAGCGGAGTAGCGGGGGGGTCCTACGAGCAGTACTTC
CDR3: CASGVAGGSYEQYF

V: TRBV6-1
size: few
J: TRBJ1-2
D: -
DNA: TGTGCCAGCAGTGATACCACCCCAGTTCTTGGCTACACCTTC
CDR3: CASSDTTPVLGYTF

V: TRBV29-1
size: many
J: TRBJ2-5
D: -
DNA: TGCAGCGTCACCGCCTCCCAAGAGACCCAGTACTTC
CDR3: CSVTASQETQYF

V: TRBV7-9
size: -
J: TRBJ2-1
D: TRBD1
DNA: TGTGCCAGCAGCCAGGGGGCGAGGAATGAGCAGTTCTTC
CDR3: CASSQGARNEQFF

V: TRBV11-2
size: -
J: TRBJ2-1
D: -
DNA: TGTGCCAGCAGCCCGGCTGGCAGCGAGGGAAATGAGCAGTTCTTC
CDR3: CASSPAGSEGNEQFF

V: TRBV27
size: few
J: TRBJ2-7
D: -
DNA: TGTGCCAGCAGTTCAGGGGAGAAGTACTTC
CDR3: CASSSGEKYF

V: TRBV18
size: -
J: TRBJ2-7
D: TRBD2
DNA: TGTACCAGCTCACCGAGTAGCGGGATCGAGCAGTACTTC
CDR3: CTSSPSSGIEQYF

V: TRBV7-9
size: -
J: TRBJ2-6
D: -
DNA: TGTGCCAGCAGCCCCTGGGGGGCCAGGGCGCTCTCTGGGGCCAACGTCCTGACTTTC
CDR3: CASSPWGARALSGANVLTF

V: TRBV28
size: few
J: TRBJ2-1
D: -
DNA: TGTGCCAGCAGTCTCAGCGGGTACTACAATGAGCAGTTCTTC
CDR3: CASSLSGYYNEQFF

V: TRBV6-5
size: -
J: TRBJ1-2
D: -
DNA: TGTGCCGGCAGTTACGGGGGGATGAGGGCTAACTATGGCTACACCTTC
CDR3: CAGSYGGMRANYGYTF

V: TRBV10-1
size: many
J: TRBJ2-7
D: -
DNA: TGCGCCAGCAGTGAGCAACAGTCCGGGATAGGGGGTTACGAGCAGTACTTC
CDR3: CASSEQQSGIGGYEQYF

V: TRBV12-3/TRBV12-4
size: -
J: TRBJ2-5
D: -
DNA: TGTACCAGCAGTCACTACAGGGTCGGGGAGACCCAGTACTTC
CDR3: CTSSHYRVGETQYF

V: TRBV9
size: -
J: TRBJ1-2
D: -
DNA: TGTGCCAGCAGCATTCGAAATGGAAACAGCGGCTACACCTTC
CDR3: CASSIRNGNSGYTF

V: TRBV29-1
size: many
J: TRBJ1-1
D: -
DNA: TGCAGCGTTGCCTTAACCATGAACACTGAAGCTTTCTTT
CDR3: CSVALTMNTEAFF

V: TRBV28
size: few
J: TRBJ2-1
D: TRBD1
DNA: TGTGCCAGCAGTCACGCCGGGACAGGGGGTTACAATGAGCAGTTCTTC
CDR3: CASSHAGTGGYNEQFF

V: TRBV6-5
size: few
J: TRBJ2-7
D: TRBD1
DNA: TGTGCCGTCTCGAGGTCCCGGGACAGGGGGTACGAGCAGTACTTC
CDR3: CAVSRSRDRGYEQYF

V: TRBV28
size: -
J: TRBJ2-1
D: -
DNA: TGTGCCAGCAGACAGGGTATGCGGGCTGAGCAGTTCTTC
CDR3: CASRQGMRAEQFF